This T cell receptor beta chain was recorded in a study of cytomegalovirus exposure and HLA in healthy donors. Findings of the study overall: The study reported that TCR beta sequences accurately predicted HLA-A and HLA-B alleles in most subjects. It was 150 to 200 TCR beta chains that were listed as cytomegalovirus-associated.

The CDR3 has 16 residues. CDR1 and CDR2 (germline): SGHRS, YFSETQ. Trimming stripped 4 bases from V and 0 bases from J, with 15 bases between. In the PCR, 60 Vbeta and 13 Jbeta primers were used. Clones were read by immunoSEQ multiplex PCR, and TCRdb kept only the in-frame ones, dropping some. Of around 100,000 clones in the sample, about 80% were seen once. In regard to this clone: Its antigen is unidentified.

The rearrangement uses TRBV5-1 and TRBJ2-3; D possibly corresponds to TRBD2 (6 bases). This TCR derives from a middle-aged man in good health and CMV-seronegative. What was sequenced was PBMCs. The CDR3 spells CASSVNGGASTDTQYF. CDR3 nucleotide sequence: TGCGCCAGCAGCGTAAACGGGGGAGCAAGCACAGATACGCAGTATTTT.